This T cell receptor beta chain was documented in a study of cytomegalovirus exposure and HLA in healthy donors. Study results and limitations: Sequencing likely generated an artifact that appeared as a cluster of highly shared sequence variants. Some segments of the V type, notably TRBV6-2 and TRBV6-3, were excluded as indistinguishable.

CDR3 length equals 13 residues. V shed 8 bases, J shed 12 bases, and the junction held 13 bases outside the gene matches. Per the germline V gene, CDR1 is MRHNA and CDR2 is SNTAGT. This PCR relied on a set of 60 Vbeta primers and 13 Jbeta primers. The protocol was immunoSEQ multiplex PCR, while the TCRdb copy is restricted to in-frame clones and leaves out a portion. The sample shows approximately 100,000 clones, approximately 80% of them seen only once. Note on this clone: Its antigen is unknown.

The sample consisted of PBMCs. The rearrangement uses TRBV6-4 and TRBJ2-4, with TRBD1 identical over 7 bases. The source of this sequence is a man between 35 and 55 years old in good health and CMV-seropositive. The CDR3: CASVTGRGSSQYF. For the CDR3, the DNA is TGTGCCAGCGTGACAGGGCGTGGATCCAGTCAGTACTTC.